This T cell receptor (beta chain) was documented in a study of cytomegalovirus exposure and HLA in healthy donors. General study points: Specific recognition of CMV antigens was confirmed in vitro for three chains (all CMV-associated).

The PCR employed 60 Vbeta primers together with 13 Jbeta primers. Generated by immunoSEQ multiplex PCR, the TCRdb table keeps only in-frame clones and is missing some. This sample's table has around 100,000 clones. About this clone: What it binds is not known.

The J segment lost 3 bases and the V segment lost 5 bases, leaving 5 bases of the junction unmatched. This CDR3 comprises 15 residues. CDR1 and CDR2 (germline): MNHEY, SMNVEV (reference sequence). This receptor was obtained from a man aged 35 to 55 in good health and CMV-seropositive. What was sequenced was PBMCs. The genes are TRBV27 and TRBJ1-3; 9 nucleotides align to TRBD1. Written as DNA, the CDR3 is TGTGCCAGCAGTCTGGGGACAGGGAGTGGAAACACCATATATTTT. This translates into CASSLGTGSGNTIYF.